This record concerns one T cell receptor beta chain sequence. Clones were sequenced by immunoSEQ multiplex PCR, and TCRdb holds only the in-frame ones, with some missing. The sample carries roughly 190,000 clones, 70% to 90% recorded once. The sample originates from a study of blood T cell repertoires in COVID-19. The CDR3 covers 15 residues. The J segment lost 4 bases and the V segment lost 2 bases, leaving 3 bases of the junction unmatched. Germline values: CDR1 LNHDA, CDR2 SQIVND (reference sequence). Sample: peripheral blood. The clonotype was recovered from a woman aged 35 to 49 who had recovered from COVID-19. The V and J genes are TRBV19 and TRBJ2-3; TRBD2 matches 10 bases. The CDR3 DNA is TGTGCCAGTAGTATAATCCTAGCGGGAGCAGATACGCAGTATTTT. This codes for CASSIILAGADTQYF.